Presented here are 30 T cell receptor beta chains from one specimen sequenced in a study of blood T cell repertoires in COVID-19. The protocol was immunoSEQ multiplex PCR, while the TCRdb copy is restricted to in-frame clones and leaves out a portion. The data hold around 310,000 clones, with around 90% observed a single time. The specimen was PBMCs or T cells enriched from blood (not recorded which). The receptors were gathered from a young man who had recovered from COVID-19.

The chain couples TRBV20-1 to TRBJ1-5; D might be TRBD1 (6 bases). CDR1 is DFQATT and CDR2 is SNEGSKA in the germline V gene (reference sequence). The CDR3 is made up of 11 amino acids. V lost 6 bases and J 6 bases, leaving 9 bases between the germline ends. The CDR3 here is CSARGCQPQHF. CDR3 sequence (DNA): TGCAGTGCCAGGGGTTGTCAGCCCCAGCATTTT.

The chain couples TRBV6-6 to TRBJ1-5; 7 bases are shared with TRBD1. Germline loops: CDR1 MNHNY, CDR2 SVGAGI (reference sequence). Germline trimming cut 4 bases from V and 3 bases from J; bases unmatched to any gene: 9. The CDR3 has 16 residues. CDR3 residues: CASSSPGQGDNQPQHF. The CDR3 coding sequence is TGTGCCAGCAGTTCCCCCGGGCAGGGGGACAATCAGCCCCAGCATTTT.

This clone was seen a few times. V gene TRBV9 combines with J gene TRBJ1-1; TRBD1 might be the D (5 bases). Germline CDR1 and CDR2: SGDLS and YYNGEE. The CDR3 is 13 residues long. V gave up 3 bases and J gave up 4 bases, with 10 bases separating them. The CDR3 loop reads CASSGIGGTEAFF. The CDR3 bases are TGTGCCAGCAGCGGCATCGGGGGCACTGAAGCTTTCTTT.

This chain uses TRBV28 with TRBJ1-6; unclear D gene. The CDR3 sequence is 13 residues long. With 5 bases removed from V and 3 bases from J, the gap between germline ends came to 5 bases. In germline, CDR1 is MDHEN, CDR2 SYDVKM. In nucleotides, the CDR3 is TGTGCCAGCAGTGCCTACTATAATTCACCCCTCCACTTT. Protein: CASSAYYNSPLHF.

The chain combines TRBV29-1 with TRBJ1-2, with TRBD1 identical over 9 bases. With V trimmed by 7 bases and J by 4 bases, 7 bases remained unmatched. The CDR3 runs 13 residues. Germline-derived CDR1 and CDR2 are SQVTM and ANQGSEA. The CDR3 is CSGRTGAGYGYTF. The CDR3 nucleotides read TGCAGCGGCCGGACAGGGGCTGGCTATGGCTACACCTTC.

The chain recombines TRBV5-1 with TRBJ1-1; TRBD1 might be the D (5 bases). Between the trimmed V and J ends, which lost 2 bases and 3 bases, there was a span of 11 bases. CDR3 length: 14 amino acids. Germline CDR1 SGHRS, CDR2 YFSETQ. The CDR3 spells CASSFRGMDTEAFF. The CDR3 DNA is TGCGCCAGCAGCTTTCGGGGGATGGACACTGAAGCTTTCTTT.

This clone appeared once. This rearrangement joins TRBV28 to TRBJ1-5; the match to TRBD1 covers 7 bases. V lost 4 bases and J lost 2; bases outside the gene matches: 11. This CDR3 is built from 17 residues. The germline V gene has CDR1 MDHEN and CDR2 SYDVKM. CDR3 in DNA: TGTGCCAGCAGTTCCTACAGGGGATTAAAGGGCAATCAGCCCCAGCATTTT. It codes for CASSSYRGLKGNQPQHF.

The V call is TRBV19, the J call TRBJ2-1; D possibly corresponds to TRBD1 (5 bases). Trimming shortened V by 3 bases and J by 2 bases, and 11 bases separated the two germline ends. CDR1 is LNHDA, CDR2 SQIVND, per germline (reference sequence). CDR3 size: 15 residues. As DNA, the CDR3 is TGTGCCAGTAGTATGCAGCTGGGGCCCTACAATGAGCAGTTCTTC. This sequence encodes CASSMQLGPYNEQFF.

The rearrangement joins TRBV6-5 to TRBJ1-2, with D hard to call. Trimming removed 0 bases from V and 6 bases from J, with 17 bases in between. This CDR3 has 16 amino acids. CDR1 is MNHEY and CDR2 is SVGAGI in the germline V gene. The CDR3: CASSYSIGRMINGYTF. The CDR3 region has the DNA TGTGCCAGCAGTTACTCTATCGGGAGAATGATTAATGGCTACACCTTC.

The chain couples TRBV2 to TRBJ2-7, with 10 bases that match TRBD1. The CDR3 covers 15 residues. CDR1 SNHLY and CDR2 FYNNEI come from the germline V gene. The V gene end was trimmed by 6 bases and the J gene end by 4 bases; junction bases not matched to a gene: 9. CDR3: CASSGSGTGVYEQYF. The CDR3 nucleotides are TGTGCCAGCAGCGGCTCCGGGACAGGGGTATACGAGCAGTACTTC.

The J gene is TRBJ2-1, the V gene TRBV4-1; D remains ambiguous. Trimming removed 0 bases at V and 7 bases at J, with 13 bases between. From germline, CDR1 is MGHRA and CDR2 YSYEKL. CDR3 length equals 15 residues. The CDR3 DNA sequence: TGCGCCAGCAGCCAAGATGTGGCTTTTCCTAATGAGCAGTTCTTC. It yields the protein CASSQDVAFPNEQFF.

This rearrangement joins TRBV7-9 to TRBJ1-1; no clear D gene. The germline CDR1 and CDR2 sequences are SEHNR and FQNEAQ (reference sequence). The CDR3 sequence is 16 residues long. V was cut by 1 base and J by 5 bases, with 17 bases left in between. Here the CDR3 reads CASSLEVGRSRTEAFF. The CDR3 DNA reads as TGTGCCAGCAGCTTAGAGGTTGGCAGGTCAAGGACTGAAGCTTTCTTT.

This clone came up once. The chain couples TRBV28 to TRBJ1-4, with D possibly TRBD1 on 6 matching bases. The CDR3 consists of 16 residues. Germline values: CDR1 MDHEN, CDR2 SYDVKM. Trimming pared 4 bases from V and 6 bases from J, leaving 18 bases between. The CDR3 DNA is TGTGCCAGCAGTTCCCCAATACAGGGAGGGTATGAAAAACTGTTTTTT. Amino acids: CASSSPIQGGYEKLFF.

In this sample, this clone turned up a few times. CDR3 nucleotide sequence: TGTGCCAGCAGCTTAACAGGGCCCTCCTATAATTCACCCCTCCACTTT. Translating gives CASSLTGPSYNSPLHF. V and J are TRBV7-9 and TRBJ1-6; D might be TRBD1 (6 bases). V was pared by 2 bases and J by 0 bases, with 8 bases between. Germline V CDR1 and CDR2: SEHNR, FQNEAQ (reference sequence). The CDR3 runs 16 residues.

The chain employs TRBV11-2 and TRBJ2-2; 11 bases are a match to TRBD1. V shed 1 base and J 4 bases; nucleotides not matched to a gene: 5. The germline V gene has CDR1 SGHAT and CDR2 FQNNGV. The CDR3 loop spans 17 amino acids. For the CDR3, the DNA is TGTGCCAGCAGCTTAGCGGGGACAGGGGGAGTCACCGGGGAGCTGTTTTTT. Translation gives CASSLAGTGGVTGELFF. Full variable domain (missing parts from reference TRBV11-2 and TRBJ2-2): EAGVAQSPRYKIIEKRQSVAFWCNPISGHATLYWYQQILGQGPKLLIQFQNNGVVDDSQLPKDRFSAERLKGVDSTLKIQPAKLEDSAVYLCASSLAGTGGVTGELFFGEGSRLTVL.

The CDR3 loop reads CASSLTGTGNTIYF. DNA of the CDR3: TGTGCCAGCAGTCTGACAGGGACTGGAAACACCATATATTTT. This sequence joins TRBV6-5 and TRBJ1-3, with 7 bases matching TRBD1. The CDR3 loop spans 14 amino acids. V gave up 5 bases and J gave up 2 bases; unmatched junction bases: 3. Germline CDR1 reads MNHEY; CDR2 reads SVGAGI.

The chain combines TRBV5-1 with TRBJ2-7, with a weak D call TRBD2 (6 bases). Germline values: CDR1 SGHRS, CDR2 YFSETQ. The V and J ends lost 0 bases and 6 bases respectively, with 10 bases between them. The CDR3 has 13 amino acids. As DNA, the CDR3 is TGCGCCAGCAGCTTGGTTTTGGGGGGCGAGCAGTACTTC. Its translation: CASSLVLGGEQYF.

J is TRBJ2-3 and V is TRBV10-3; 8 nucleotides align to TRBD2. With V trimmed by 3 bases and J by 2 bases, 4 bases remained unmatched. The CDR3 sequence is 15 residues long. Germline-derived CDR1 and CDR2 are ENHRY and SYGVKD. DNA of the CDR3: TGTGCCATCAGTGATCCGACTAGCGTCACAGATACGCAGTATTTT. Amino acid sequence: CAISDPTSVTDTQYF.

The J gene is TRBJ2-7, the V gene TRBV2; a weak D match, TRBD1 (7 bases). The ends were cut back, 6 bases at V and 1 base at J, with 16 bases in the middle. The germline V gene encodes CDR1 SNHLY and CDR2 FYNNEI. The length of the CDR3 is 15 residues. The CDR3 coding sequence is TGTGCCAGCAGGGCGGGAAGGGGGCCATCCTACGAGCAGTACTTC. Protein: CASRAGRGPSYEQYF.

The count of this clone is one. This chain links TRBV5-6 with TRBJ2-5, with 8 bases matching TRBD1. The V gene end was trimmed by 4 bases and the J gene end by 7 bases; junction bases not matched to a gene: 9. Germline V CDR1 and CDR2: SGHDT, YYEEEE. The CDR3 covers 14 residues. The CDR3 DNA is TGTGCCAGCAGCGGGGACAGGTCGGCCGGGACCCAGTACTTC. Protein: CASSGDRSAGTQYF.

The gene calls are TRBV4-1 and TRBJ2-3, with D possibly matching TRBD2 (5 bases). This CDR3 contains 14 residues. Germline V gives CDR1 MGHRA, CDR2 YSYEKL. V was shortened by 0 bases and J by 9 bases, with 13 bases between the two germline ends. The CDR3 DNA reads TGCGCCAGCAGCCAAGATAGACGGGGAGAGACGCAGTATTTT. Protein sequence: CASSQDRRGETQYF.

This clone was found once. The CDR3 is CASSSTGRMNTEAFF. In DNA form, the CDR3 reads TGTGCCAGCAGCTCGACAGGCCGGATGAACACTGAAGCTTTCTTT. The chain has TRBV28 and TRBJ1-1, with TRBD1 as a possible D gene (6 bases). The CDR3 covers 15 residues. V lost 6 bases and J lost 0, with 14 bases in between. Per the germline V gene, CDR1 is MDHEN and CDR2 is SYDVKM.

V is TRBV18 and J is TRBJ2-3; 9 positions match TRBD2. V was clipped by 2 bases and J by 3 bases; unmatched bases: 9. The germline V gene encodes CDR1 KGHSH and CDR2 LQKENI. This CDR3 contains 17 residues. The CDR3 loop is CASSPMASGEVTDTQYF. The DNA of the CDR3 is TGTGCCAGCTCACCAATGGCTAGCGGGGAGGTGACAGATACGCAGTATTTT. Looking up the rest from reference TRBV18 and TRBJ2-3 gives the full variable domain: NAGVMQNPRHLVRRRGQEARLRCSPMKGHSHVYWYRQLPEEGLKFMVYLQKENIIDESGMPKERFSAEFPKEGPSILRIQQVVRGDSAAYFCASSPMASGEVTDTQYFGPGTRLTVL.

The chain employs TRBV7-9 and TRBJ2-2; D might be TRBD2 (6 bases). Per germline, CDR1 SEHNR and CDR2 FQNEAQ (reference sequence). V was shortened by 7 bases and J by 0 bases, with 9 bases between the two germline ends. This CDR3 is 14 amino acids long. CDR3 sequence: CASMAGTNTGELFF. CDR3 nucleotide sequence: TGTGCCAGCATGGCGGGGACGAACACCGGGGAGCTGTTTTTT. Full variable domain (outside the CDR3, taken from reference TRBV7-9 and TRBJ2-2): DTGVSQNPRHKITKRGQNVTFRCDPISEHNRLYWYRQTLGQGPEFLTYFQNEAQLEKSRLLSDRFSAERPKGSFSTLEIQRTEQGDSAMYLCASMAGTNTGELFFGEGSRLTVL.

The gene calls are TRBV10-3 and TRBJ2-3; D might be TRBD2 (5 bases). Trimming left V 8 bases short and J 2 bases short, with 23 bases between. CDR3 length: 17 residues. Germline assignment: CDR1 ENHRY and CDR2 SYGVKD. The CDR3 nucleotides are TGTGCCATCCAAAGAGGGTCCCATGGGCCACTCACAGATACGCAGTATTTT. Its translation: CAIQRGSHGPLTDTQYF.

A single count supports this clone. V is TRBV30 and J is TRBJ1-1, with D hard to call. V gave up 0 bases and J gave up 4 bases, with 15 bases separating them. There are 15 residues in the CDR3. CDR1 and CDR2 from the germline V gene are GTSNPN and SVGIG (reference sequence). The CDR3 DNA sequence: TGTGCCTGGAGTGTATCTCCCCCGAGGAGCACTGAAGCTTTCTTT. It yields the protein CAWSVSPPRSTEAFF.

This clone showed up just a few times. This CDR3 is also generated by other DNA sequences in the sample. This chain uses TRBV3-1 (or the pseudogene TRBV3-2) with TRBJ1-2; TRBD1 matches at 9 bases. J was trimmed by 4 bases and V by 6 bases; bases with no gene match: 3. Germline-derived CDR1 and CDR2 are LGHDT and YNNKEL (reference sequence). The CDR3 spans 13 residues. CDR3 in DNA: TGTGCCAGCAGTCCGGGACAGGGCTATGGCTACACCTTC. It yields the protein CASSPGQGYGYTF.

The table lists this clone with a few counts. The gene calls are TRBV13 and TRBJ2-7, with TRBD1 as a possible D gene (7 bases). The CDR3 has 14 amino acids. CDR1 is PRHDT and CDR2 is FYEKMQ in the germline V gene (reference sequence). V was pared by 0 bases and J by 6 bases, with 12 bases between. CDR3 nucleotide sequence: TGTGCCAGCAGCTTAGGCGTTCAGGGGGGCGAGCAGTACTTC. The encoded protein is CASSLGVQGGEQYF.

This clone has more than one count but fewer than ten. The rearrangement joins TRBV7-9 to TRBJ2-1; 9 bases are shared with TRBD1. Germline V gives CDR1 SEHNR, CDR2 FQNEAQ (reference sequence). The CDR3 spans 16 residues. V dropped 4 bases and J dropped 4; count of bases not matched to a gene: 8. CDR3 bases: TGTGCCAGCAGCTCCCGGACAGGGGCTCTATACAATGAGCAGTTCTTC. Translated, it gives CASSSRTGALYNEQFF.

The chain joins TRBV28 to TRBJ1-2; D remains ambiguous. The germline CDR1 and CDR2 sequences are MDHEN and SYDVKM. This CDR3 region has 13 residues. V was cut by 6 bases and J by 0 bases, with 8 bases left in between. Here the CDR3 reads CASSGSANYGYTF. CDR3 coding DNA: TGTGCCAGCAGCGGTTCTGCTAACTATGGCTACACCTTC.